Below, one TCR beta chain is given with its context. Naive CD8 cells comprised CD45RO-negative, CCR7-positively selected cells, excluding terminally differentiated effector memory CD45RA+ cells. Healthy and HIV-negative, the adult donors had no recent acute infections or vaccinations. These data belong to a study of shared clonotypes between healthy human individuals. Libraries were prepared by immunoSEQ multiplex PCR; TCRdb keeps only in-frame clonotypes and omits some of them. The sample carries about 820,000 clones, almost 95% recorded once. CDR3 size: 16 residues. This TCR was recovered from a man between 25 and 39 years old in good health. The genes are TRBV21-1 and TRBJ2-5; the listed D gene, TRBD2, was not tested against the DNA. TRBV21-1 is designated a pseudogene. The sample comprised naive CD8+ T cells sorted from blood. Here the CDR3 reads CASSKARTSGEETQYF. The DNA of the CDR3 is TGTGCCAGCAGCAAAGCGAGGACTAGCGGGGAAGAGACCCAGTACTTC.